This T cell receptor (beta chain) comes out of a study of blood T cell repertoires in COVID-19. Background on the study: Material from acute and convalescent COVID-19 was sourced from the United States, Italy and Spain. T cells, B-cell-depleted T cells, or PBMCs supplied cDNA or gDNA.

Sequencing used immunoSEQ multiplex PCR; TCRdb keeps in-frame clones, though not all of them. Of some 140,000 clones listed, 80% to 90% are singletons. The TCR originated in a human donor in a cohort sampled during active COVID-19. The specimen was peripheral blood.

In DNA, the CDR3 is TGTGCCAGTAGTGCGGGACAGGGCTACGAGCAGTACTTC. This gives the protein CASSAGQGYEQYF. The J gene is TRBJ2-7, the V gene TRBV19; the match to TRBD1 covers 9 bases. The CDR3 is made up of 13 amino acids. Germline assignment: CDR1 LNHDA and CDR2 SQIVND (reference sequence). V lost 5 bases, J lost 3 bases, and 2 bases stayed unmatched. The full variable domain, completed using reference TRBV19 and TRBJ2-7, is DGGITQSPKYLFRKEGQNVTLSCEQNLNHDAMYWYRQDPGQGLRLIYYSQIVNDFQKGDIAEGYSVSREKKESFPLTVTSAQKNPTAFYLCASSAGQGYEQYFGPGTRLTVT.